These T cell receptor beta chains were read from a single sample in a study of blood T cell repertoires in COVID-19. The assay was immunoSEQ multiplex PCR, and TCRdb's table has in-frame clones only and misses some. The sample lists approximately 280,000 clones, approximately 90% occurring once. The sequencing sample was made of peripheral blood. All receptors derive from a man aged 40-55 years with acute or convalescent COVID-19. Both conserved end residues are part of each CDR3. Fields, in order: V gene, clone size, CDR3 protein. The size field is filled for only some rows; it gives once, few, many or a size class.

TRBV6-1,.,CASSEGHNYEQYF
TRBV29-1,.,CSVVQASTDTQYF
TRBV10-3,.,CAISEGQSSYNSPLHF
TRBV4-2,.,CASSQEITYNSPLHF
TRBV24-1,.,CATSPGQGNNEQFF
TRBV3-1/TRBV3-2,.,CASSPRGEKLFF
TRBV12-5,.,CASGLGRAYMNTEAFF
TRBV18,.,CASSKGGDRGEQYF
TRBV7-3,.,CASSSDPRYTQYF
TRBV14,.,CASSPKQGVRLLNGYTF
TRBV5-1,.,CASSLTGPNYGYTF
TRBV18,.,CASSSTGLRYEQYF
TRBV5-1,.,CASSLTSGGNYEQFF
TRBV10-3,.,CAISITGPGTEAFF
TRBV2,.,CASSVGANTEAFF
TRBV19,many,CASSIIGQIYTEAFF
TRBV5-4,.,CASRRTQGVDTEAFF
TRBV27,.,CASSLYYTGGVYEQYF
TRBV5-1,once,CASSLTSKQFF
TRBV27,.,CASGWGRQGNRWANVLTF
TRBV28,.,CASSIQGPQGFNEKLFF
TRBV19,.,CASNPTGRAQPQHF
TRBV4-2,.,CASSQLYGGGEADTQYF
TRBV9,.,CASSKWGVGYGYTF
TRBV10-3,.,CAISGQGPFGDTQYF
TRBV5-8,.,CASSLASGRYGYTF
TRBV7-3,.,CASSPGWDYGYTF
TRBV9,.,CASSLRGGQYNEQFF
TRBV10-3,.,CAISESQGSNQPQHF
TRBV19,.,CASSSPPGIARNEQFF
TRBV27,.,CASSFLEDSNQPQHF
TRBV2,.,CASRRDRAMDEQFF
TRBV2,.,CASSDEGAGKYEQYF
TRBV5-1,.,CASREGTTEAFF
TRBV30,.,CAWSKNLDKALHF
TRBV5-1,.,CASSQTGNYGYTF
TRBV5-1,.,CASSSDPGIVEKLFF
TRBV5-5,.,CASSLGGTGGLEQYF
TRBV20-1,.,CSASTAGRAFF
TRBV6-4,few,CASAPRDTGELFF
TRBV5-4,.,CASSLSGARGTDTQYF
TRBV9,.,CASGAAGRGTDTQYF
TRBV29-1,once,CSVVKTADTGELFF
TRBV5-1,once,CASSSLGQQQETQYF
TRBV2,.,CASSEREGTEAFF
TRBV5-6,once,CASSLFRQGGRTDTQYF
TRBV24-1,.,CATNPGQGATYEQYF
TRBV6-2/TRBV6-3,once,CASSYPSSGTPHQGLLGEAFF
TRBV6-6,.,CASSYAPRGPGNTIYF
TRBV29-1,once,CSVERWGRDGDTEAFF
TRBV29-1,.,CSPTGDLNTEAFF
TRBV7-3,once,CASSLSGTGGGYTF
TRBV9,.,CASSPQGGYGYTF